This TCR beta chain came from a study of somatic mutations in cytotoxic T cells in rheumatoid arthritis. Study-wide context: T-cell populations stained with V beta antibodies were in some cases flow-sorted at nearly 100% purity, including V beta1+ cells that were sequenced for TCRB. Study-wide findings and caveats: The clonality of CD8+ T cells was not significantly different between rheumatoid arthritis patients and age-matched healthy controls. Adjustment for multiple comparisons was not applied to the slight TRBV07 underrepresentation observed in rheumatoid arthritis patients. More than 20% of CD8+ cells belonged to the largest clone in about an eighth of the 65 patients.

The CDR3 has 16 residues. Trimming left V 4 bases short and J 0 bases short, with 15 bases between. Per germline, CDR1 MGHRA and CDR2 YSYEKL. Regarding this clone: Its specificity is not known.

Only in-frame clones appear in the TCRdb table, and some are missing; sequencing was by immunoSEQ multiplex PCR. In the table there are approximately 9,300 clones, about 89% of which are singletons. Sequenced input: CD8+ T cells sorted from blood. J is TRBJ2-5 and V is TRBV4-1; D unclear. The receptor comes from a woman aged 18-35 years with rheumatoid arthritis. The CDR3 spells CASSLHAILYQETQYF. CDR3 bases: TGCGCCAGCAGCCTTCACGCGATACTTTACCAAGAGACCCAGTACTTC.